This T cell receptor (beta chain) was profiled in a study of T cells in tuberculosis. Sequenced by immunoSEQ multiplex PCR; TCRdb stores in-frame clones only, minus some. This sample has 30,000 or so clones, with nearly 97% found just once. The CDR3 is made up of 15 amino acids. Sequencing was carried out using PBMCs. This TCR was recovered from a donor aged 10-35 years with latent tuberculosis or without tuberculosis infection. The chain couples TRBV21-1 to TRBJ2-5; the tabulated D call, TRBD2, remains unverified against the DNA. TRBV21-1 is labeled a pseudogene. CDR3 amino acids: CARKGRGALQETQYF. CDR3 in DNA: TGTGCCAGGAAGGGGAGGGGGGCACTCCAAGAGACCCAGTACTTC.